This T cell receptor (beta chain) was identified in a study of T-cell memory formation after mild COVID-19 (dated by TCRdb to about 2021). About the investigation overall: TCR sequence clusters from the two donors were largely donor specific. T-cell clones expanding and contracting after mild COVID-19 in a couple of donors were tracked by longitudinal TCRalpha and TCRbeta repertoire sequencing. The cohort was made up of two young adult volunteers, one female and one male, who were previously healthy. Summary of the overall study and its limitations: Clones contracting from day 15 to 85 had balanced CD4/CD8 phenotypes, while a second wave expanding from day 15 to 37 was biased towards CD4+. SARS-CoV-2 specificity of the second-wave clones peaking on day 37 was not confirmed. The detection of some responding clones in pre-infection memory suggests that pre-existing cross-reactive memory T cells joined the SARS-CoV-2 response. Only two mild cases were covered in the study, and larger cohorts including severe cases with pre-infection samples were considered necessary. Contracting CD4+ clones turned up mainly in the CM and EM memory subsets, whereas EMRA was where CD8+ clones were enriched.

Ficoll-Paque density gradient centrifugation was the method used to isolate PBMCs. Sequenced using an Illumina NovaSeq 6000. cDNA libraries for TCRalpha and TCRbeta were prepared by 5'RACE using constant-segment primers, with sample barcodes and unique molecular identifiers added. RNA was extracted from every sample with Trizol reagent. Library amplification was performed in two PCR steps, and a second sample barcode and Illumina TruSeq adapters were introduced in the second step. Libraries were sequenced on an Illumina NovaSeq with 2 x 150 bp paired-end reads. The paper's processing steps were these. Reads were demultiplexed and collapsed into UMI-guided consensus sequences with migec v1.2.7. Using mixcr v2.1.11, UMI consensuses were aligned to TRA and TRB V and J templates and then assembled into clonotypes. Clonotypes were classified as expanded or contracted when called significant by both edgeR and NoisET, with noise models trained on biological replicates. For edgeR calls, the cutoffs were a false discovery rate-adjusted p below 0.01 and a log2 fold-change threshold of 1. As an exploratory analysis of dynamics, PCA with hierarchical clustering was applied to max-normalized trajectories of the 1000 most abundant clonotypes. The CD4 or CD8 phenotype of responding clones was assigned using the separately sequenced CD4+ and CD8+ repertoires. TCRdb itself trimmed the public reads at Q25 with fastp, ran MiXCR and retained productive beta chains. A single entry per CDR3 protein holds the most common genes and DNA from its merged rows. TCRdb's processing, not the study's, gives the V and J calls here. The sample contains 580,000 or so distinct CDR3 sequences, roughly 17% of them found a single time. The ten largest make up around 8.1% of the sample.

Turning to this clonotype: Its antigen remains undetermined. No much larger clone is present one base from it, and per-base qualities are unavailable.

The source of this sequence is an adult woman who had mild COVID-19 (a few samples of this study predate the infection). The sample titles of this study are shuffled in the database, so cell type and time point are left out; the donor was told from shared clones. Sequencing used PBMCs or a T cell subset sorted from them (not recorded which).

The CDR3 amino acid sequence is: CASSGLAESTDTQYF. The DNA sequence is TGTGCCAGCAGCGGACTAGCGGAGAGCACAGATACGCAGTATTTT. The chain links TRBV7-9 with TRBJ2-3; 10 bases in the junction line up with TRBD2. The germline V gene (reference sequence) yields SEHNR for CDR1 and FQNEAQ for CDR2. Compared with germline, V lacks 5 bases and J lacks 0 bases; bases without a gene match: 2. Measured from the cysteine to the phenylalanine, the CDR3 is 15 residues long. Only the CDR3 DNA stays, 45 bases, in frame from base 1.